A selection of T cell receptor beta chains follows, all from one sample in a study of cytomegalovirus exposure and HLA in healthy donors. TCRdb's table, derived via immunoSEQ multiplex PCR, lists solely in-frame clones and lacks some. In the table there are under 200,000 clones, roughly 73% of which are singletons. The sample comprised PBMCs. Source of these receptors: a male donor in good health and CMV-seronegative. CDR3s include the opening cysteine and the closing phenylalanine or tryptophan.

len,v_gene,j_gene,CDR3aa
15,TRBV2,TRBJ1-5,CASRLGTGPNQPQHF
16,TRBV29-1,TRBJ1-1,CSVVLPHQAMNTEAFF
15,TRBV19,TRBJ2-1,CASSMAYLGAIEQFF
16,TRBV4-3,TRBJ1-4,CASSLTGQGLNEKLFF
16,TRBV4-1,TRBJ1-3,CASSQAGPLSGNTIYF
13,TRBV30,-,CAWSGGQAYEQYF
13,TRBV4-1,TRBJ2-3,CASSLGVPDTQYF
14,TRBV9,TRBJ1-2,CASSVEHRGYGYTF
11,TRBV2,TRBJ2-1,CASLTASEQFF
14,TRBV9,TRBJ2-7,CASSVELAGVEQYF
14,TRBV28,TRBJ1-3,CASSQGGGGNTIYF
15,TRBV30,TRBJ2-3,CAWGEAGLLTDTQYF
14,TRBV2,TRBJ2-1,CASSGQGAYNEQFF
13,TRBV5-8,TRBJ1-1,CASSLETGGPAFF
15,TRBV28,TRBJ1-4,CASSLWTGGVEKLFF
16,TRBV7-9,TRBJ2-7,CASSLAFGGGAYEQYF
15,TRBV5-1,TRBJ2-1,CASSLGGGAYNEQFF